This is a list of T cell receptor beta chains from one sample in a study of shared clonotypes between healthy human individuals. TCRdb's copy holds only in-frame clones and misses some; the assay was immunoSEQ multiplex PCR. The sample consists of over 2 million clones, about 95% of them appearing once. Sequences were obtained from naive CD8+ T cells sorted from blood. The receptors stem from a man aged 18 to 35 in good health. CDR3s include the opening cysteine and the closing phenylalanine or tryptophan. D genes are given only for firm matches. Expanded clones get a size class; other rows say once, few or many, or leave the size out.

d_call,clone_size,v_call,j_call,cdr3_aa,cdr3_nt
-,-,TRBV7-9,TRBJ2-7,CASGEGLSYEQYF,TGTGCCAGCGGAGAGGGACTTTCCTACGAGCAGTACTTC
-,-,TRBV19,TRBJ2-3,CASSDTLVDTQYF,TGTGCCAGTAGTGACACTCTGGTAGATACGCAGTATTTT
TRBD1,-,TRBV29-1,TRBJ2-1,CSVVRTGTNEQFF,TGCAGCGTTGTTCGGACAGGGACGAATGAGCAGTTCTTC
TRBD2,once,TRBV7-9,TRBJ2-3,CASSLEASGEKYF,TGTGCCAGCAGCTTAGAGGCTAGCGGGGAGAAGTATTTT
-,-,TRBV4-3,TRBJ2-6,CASSQEEIQWSGANVLTF,TGCGCCAGCAGCCAAGAAGAGATTCAGTGGTCTGGGGCCAACGTCCTGACTTTC
-,-,TRBV19,TRBJ2-5,CASSSDAEETQYF,TGTGCCAGTAGTTCTGACGCTGAAGAGACCCAGTACTTC
-,-,TRBV13,TRBJ2-7,CASSPDSSYEQYF,TGTGCCAGCAGCCCGGACTCTTCCTACGAGCAGTACTTC
TRBD1,-,TRBV9,TRBJ1-1,CASNPGQGTEAFF,TGTGCCAGCAACCCCGGACAGGGCACTGAAGCTTTCTTT
-,-,TRBV7-9,TRBJ2-7,CASSFGTKHEQYF,TGTGCCAGCAGCTTCGGGACAAAGCACGAGCAGTACTTC
-,-,TRBV4-3,TRBJ1-2,CASSQAQGNYGYTF,TGCGCCAGCAGCCAAGCTCAGGGGAACTATGGCTACACCTTC
-,-,TRBV11-3,TRBJ2-7,CASSRGLTYEQYF,TGTGCCAGCAGCCGAGGTCTTACCTACGAGCAGTACTTC